The 25 T cell receptor beta chains given below trace back to one sample, sequenced in a study of blood T cell repertoires in COVID-19. The data were produced by immunoSEQ multiplex PCR, yet TCRdb's version contains in-frame clones alone and is incomplete. The repertoire holds under 250,000 clones, with over 70% as singletons. What was sequenced was peripheral blood. The receptors here all came from a man aged 40-49 years with active or convalescent COVID-19.

The V call is TRBV2, the J call TRBJ1-2; D ambiguous. Germline loops: CDR1 SNHLY, CDR2 FYNNEI. The CDR3 totals 15 residues. V shed 4 bases and J shed 1 base, with 13 bases lying between them. CDR3 sequence: CASSGGWSGNYGYTF. Here the CDR3 DNA reads TGTGCCAGCAGTGGTGGTTGGAGCGGTAACTATGGCTACACCTTC.

V usage is TRBV24-1 and J usage is TRBJ2-5; weak D call: TRBD1 (5 bases). The germline CDR1 and CDR2 sequences are KGHDR and SFDVKD. CDR3 length equals 15 residues. V was pared by 3 bases and J by 1 base, with 11 bases between. The CDR3 DNA follows: TGTGCCACCAGTGATGCCCGGACACCCCAAGAGACCCAGTACTTC. It yields the protein CATSDARTPQETQYF.

J is TRBJ1-5 and V is TRBV27; D unclear. The CDR3 is made up of 16 amino acids. V lost 8 bases and J lost 0, with 17 bases in between. Germline CDR1 and CDR2: MNHEY and SMNVEV (reference sequence). CDR3 region: CASGLRPGDSNQPQHF. Written as DNA, the CDR3 is TGTGCCAGCGGGCTCCGTCCCGGGGATAGCAATCAGCCCCAGCATTTT.

The genes are TRBV7-2 and TRBJ1-4; TRBD1 agrees at 7 bases. Germline values: CDR1 SGHTA, CDR2 FQGNSA. The CDR3 totals 15 residues. V gave up 1 base and J gave up 8 bases; unmatched junction bases: 7. Here the CDR3 DNA reads TGTGCCAGCAGCTTAGAGGGGCAGGGGGTCGAAAAACTGTTTTTT. Residues: CASSLEGQGVEKLFF.

The rearrangement joins TRBV7-9 to TRBJ2-2, with 11 bases fitting TRBD1. J was trimmed by 6 bases and V by 5 bases; bases with no gene match: 5. CDR3 size: 15 residues. Per germline, CDR1 SEHNR and CDR2 FQNEAQ (reference sequence). In nucleotides, the CDR3 is TGTGCCAGCAGCCCGGACAGGGGGCGCGCCGGGGAGCTGTTTTTT. Amino acid sequence: CASSPDRGRAGELFF.

The chain has TRBV7-2 and TRBJ2-7; 10 bases line up with TRBD1. This CDR3 comprises 15 residues. Trimming cost V 6 bases and J 4 bases; bases outside gene matches: 9. CDR1 and CDR2 from the germline V gene are SGHTA and FQGNSA. The CDR3 DNA reads TGTGCCAGCAGTTTCCAGGACAGGGGGAAATACGAGCAGTACTTC. It is translated as CASSFQDRGKYEQYF.

The chain recombines TRBV19 with TRBJ2-1, with 13 bases aligning to TRBD2. The V gene end was trimmed by 6 bases and the J gene end by 8 bases; junction bases not matched to a gene: 7. The CDR3 is made up of 15 amino acids. Per germline, CDR1 LNHDA and CDR2 SQIVND (reference sequence). The CDR3 loop is CASRITSGRVDEQFF. The CDR3 DNA follows: TGTGCCAGTAGAATCACTAGCGGGAGGGTCGATGAGCAGTTCTTC.

This clone was picked up one time. The CDR3 region has the DNA TGTGCCAGCAGCCATGGGACAGGTTTTCACGGGGATGGCTACACCTTC. This gives the protein CASSHGTGFHGDGYTF. The chain combines TRBV7-9 with TRBJ1-2; 8 bases match TRBD1. With V trimmed by 5 bases and J by 6 bases, 14 bases remained unmatched. The V gene's germline CDR1 is SEHNR and CDR2 FQNEAQ (reference sequence). The CDR3 is 16 residues long.

The chain has TRBV5-1 and TRBJ2-3; TRBD2 agrees at 13 bases. The germline gives CDR1 SGHRS, CDR2 YFSETQ. The junction had 6 bases not matched to a gene; V was cut back by 5 bases and J by 6 bases. This CDR3 contains 15 residues. The CDR3 protein is CASSTGTSGVDTQYF. The CDR3 DNA sequence: TGCGCCAGCAGTACTGGGACTAGCGGGGTCGATACGCAGTATTTT.

The gene calls are TRBV30 and TRBJ2-5, with 7 positions matching TRBD1. The CDR3 loop spans 12 amino acids. Germline trimming cut 8 bases from V and 2 bases from J; bases unmatched to any gene: 5. Germline CDR1 is GTSNPN and CDR2 is SVGIG (reference sequence). The CDR3 here is CAARDRQETQYF. The CDR3 coding sequence is TGTGCCGCTCGGGACAGACAAGAGACCCAGTACTTC.

The chain is built from TRBV29-1 and TRBJ2-7, with a weak D call TRBD2 (6 bases). Trimming removed 6 bases at V and 1 base at J, with 13 bases between. CDR3 length: 13 amino acids. Germline V lookup: CDR1 SQVTM, CDR2 ANQGSEA. The CDR3, as DNA: TGCAGCGTACGTCCTGGGGGGTCCTACGAGCAGTACTTC. This codes for CSVRPGGSYEQYF.

This clone was recorded a few times. The V gene is TRBV5-3, the J gene TRBJ2-5, with TRBD1 as a possible D gene (6 bases). TRBV5-3 is classed as an ORF, of uncertain function. The germline V and J ends were trimmed by 4 bases and 5 bases, with 15 bases remaining between them. The CDR3 has 14 residues. CDR3 DNA sequence: TGTGCCAGAAGCCCAAACACAGGGACGGAGACCCAGTACTTC. This translates into CARSPNTGTETQYF.

This clone was seen a handful of times. The chain has TRBV27 and TRBJ1-5; D might be TRBD1 (6 bases). V lost 5 bases and J 7 bases, leaving 12 bases between the germline ends. CDR3 length equals 13 residues. CDR1 and CDR2 from the germline V gene are MNHEY and SMNVEV (reference sequence). The CDR3 loop reads CASSEDRRQPQHF. CDR3 sequence (DNA): TGTGCCAGCAGTGAAGACAGGCGGCAGCCCCAGCATTTT.

Concerning this clone: The junction departs from germline at one end; a sequencing error may be responsible. The chain uses TRBV11-3 and TRBJ1-1, with D possibly matching TRBD1 (5 bases). The CDR3 runs 13 residues. Germline-derived CDR1 and CDR2 are SGHNT and YENEEA. DNA of the CDR3: TGTGCCAGCAGCATAGACAGTTCCACTGAAGCTTTCTTT. Translation gives CASSIDSSTEAFF. Full variable domain (remainder filled in from reference TRBV11-3 and TRBJ1-1): EAGVVQSPRYKIIEKKQPVAFWCNPISGHNTLYWYLQNLGQGPELLIRYENEEAVDDSQLPKDRFSAERLKGVDSTLKIQPAELGDSAVYLCASSIDSSTEAFFGQGTRLTVV.

This clone appeared a few times. The rearrangement joins TRBV5-1 to TRBJ2-2, with D possibly TRBD2 on 6 matching bases. V shed 4 bases and J shed 3 bases, with 10 bases lying between them. The CDR3 totals 14 residues. The V gene's germline CDR1 is SGHRS and CDR2 YFSETQ. In DNA, the CDR3 is TGCGCCAGCAGCCGCCTAGCGTACACCGGGGAGCTGTTTTTT. Translated: CASSRLAYTGELFF.

The V and J genes are TRBV6-1 and TRBJ1-1; possible D gene TRBD1, 5 bases. CDR3 length equals 14 residues. CDR1 and CDR2 from the germline V gene are MNHNS and SASEGT. V was pared by 1 base and J by 3 bases, with 9 bases between. CDR3 in amino acids: CASSEVAGDTEAFF. The CDR3 DNA sequence: TGTGCCAGCAGTGAAGTTGCGGGGGACACTGAAGCTTTCTTT.

The chain combines TRBV15 with TRBJ1-6, with 7 bases that match TRBD1. V lost 6 bases to trimming and J lost 7 bases; unmatched junction nucleotides: 9. Germline values: CDR1 LNHNV, CDR2 YYDKDF (reference sequence). CDR3 length equals 15 residues. CDR3 sequence: CATRAGGTVNSPLHF. As DNA, the CDR3 is TGTGCCACCAGAGCAGGGGGGACAGTCAATTCACCCCTCCACTTT.

The chain uses TRBV5-1 and TRBJ2-7; 8 bases fit TRBD1. Trimming at V came to 0 bases and at J to 4 bases, leaving 6 bases not matched to a gene. This CDR3 region has 15 residues. Looked up from germline, CDR1 is SGHRS and CDR2 is YFSETQ. The CDR3 reads CASSLENRGSYEQYF. CDR3 sequence (DNA): TGCGCCAGCAGCTTGGAAAACAGGGGGTCGTACGAGCAGTACTTC.

This sequence joins TRBV5-5 and TRBJ2-2; possibly TRBD1 for D (5 bases). This CDR3 comprises 15 residues. With 4 bases removed from V and 1 base from J, the gap between germline ends came to 11 bases. CDR1 is SGHKS and CDR2 is YYEKEE in the germline V gene (reference sequence). The CDR3 region is CASSRIGQNTGELFF. CDR3 nucleotide sequence: TGTGCCAGCAGCCGGATCGGACAGAACACCGGGGAGCTGTTTTTT.

The chain couples TRBV4-3 to TRBJ2-3; 9 positions match TRBD1. The CDR3 length is 16 residues. V shed 4 bases, J shed 5 bases, and the junction held 10 bases outside the gene matches. Germline CDR1 reads LGHNA; CDR2 reads YSLEER. CDR3 coding DNA: TGCGCCAGCAGCCCTCTCACCGGGACAGGGATAGATACGCAGTATTTT. The encoded protein is CASSPLTGTGIDTQYF.

This chain links TRBV3-1 (or the pseudogene TRBV3-2) with TRBJ1-1, with D uncertain. Germline-derived CDR1 and CDR2 are LGHDT and YNNKEL (reference sequence). The CDR3 loop spans 14 amino acids. Trimming shortened V by 4 bases and J by 0 bases, and 9 bases separated the two germline ends. The DNA for the CDR3 is TGTGCCAGCAGCCCCCAGGTACTGAACACTGAAGCTTTCTTT. It is translated as CASSPQVLNTEAFF.

This chain links TRBV5-6 with TRBJ1-3, with D unresolved. Trimming shortened V by 5 bases and J by 2 bases, and 20 bases separated the two germline ends. The CDR3 consists of 17 residues. Germline CDR1 reads SGHDT; CDR2 reads YYEEEE. The CDR3 sequence: CASSPPVSGAAGNTIYF. In DNA form, the CDR3 reads TGTGCCAGCAGTCCTCCTGTTTCGGGAGCGGCTGGAAACACCATATATTTT. The full variable domain, rest sourced from reference TRBV5-6 and TRBJ1-3, is DAGVTQSPTHLIKTRGQQVTLRCSPKSGHDTVSWYQQALGQGPQFIFQYYEEEERQRGNFPDRFSGHQFPNYSSELNVNALLLGDSALYLCASSPPVSGAAGNTIYFGEGSWLTVV.

Written as DNA, the CDR3 is TGTGCCAGCAGTGTAATTGGTATAGGGACAGGGGTCGGCTACACCTTC. Residues: CASSVIGIGTGVGYTF. The chain recombines TRBV2 with TRBJ1-2; 10 bases are shared with TRBD1. There are 16 residues in the CDR3. V gave up 4 bases and J gave up 8 bases; unmatched junction bases: 13. CDR1 is SNHLY and CDR2 is FYNNEI in the germline V gene.

The chain uses TRBV7-8 and TRBJ2-3; 14 nucleotides agree with TRBD2. V trimming: 5 bases; J trimming: 0 bases; junction bases outside the gene matches: 7. The CDR3 has 18 amino acids. CDR1 and CDR2 from the germline V gene are SGHVS and FQNEAQ. The CDR3 reads CASSLGLAGGTSTDTQYF. The CDR3, as DNA: TGTGCCAGCAGCCTTGGACTAGCGGGAGGAACTAGCACAGATACGCAGTATTTT.

This clone was seen a few times. The chain joins TRBV25-1 to TRBJ1-1; 10 bases match TRBD1. Looked up from germline, CDR1 is MGHDK and CDR2 is SYGVNS. V lost 11 bases to trimming and J lost 1 base; unmatched junction nucleotides: 4. The CDR3 contains 13 residues. Written as DNA, the CDR3 is TGTGCCTCCAGACAGGGGGCGAACACTGAAGCTTTCTTT. Protein: CASRQGANTEAFF.